The TCR beta chain described here comes from a study of early stage breast cancer tumors (dated by TCRdb to 2017 to 2019). For context, the study as a whole: Of the roughly 15 invasive breast tumors, 12 to 13 were found to be estrogen receptor-positive, progesterone receptor-positive and HER2-negative. Across all samples, roughly 2,800,000 templates representing 1.2 million or so unique clonotypes were detected. The average read coverage per sample was around 9-fold. Of the approximately twelve ER+/PR+/HER2- tumors, eight were classified as invasive ductal carcinomas and four as invasive lobular carcinomas. The full study reports these points: Because the cohort was small, analysis by tumor subtype was not possible. Enriched TCRB sequences shared across patients were mostly commonly generated sequences, unlikely to play an important role in the tumor microenvironment. Repertoires from blood resembled normal breast more closely than tumor, and using blood as a reference for each tissue separated tumor from normal in about 85% of the 16 patients. Chain pairing and functional markers such as CD4, CD8 and FOXP3 were not captured by bulk genomic DNA sequencing of unsorted cells. Approximately 2.5-fold higher T cell density and higher clonality were observed in tumors than in adjacent normal breast tissue.

The study profiled bulk TCR beta-chain repertoires in matched peripheral blood, tumor and adjacent normal breast tissue taken from some 17 patients with early-stage breast cancer. Before surgery, roughly 5-11 mL of whole blood was collected into EDTA tubes and then processed within 2 hours. Ficoll-Paque centrifugation in SepMate-50 tubes was used to isolate peripheral blood mononuclear cells. PBMCs were cryopreserved in approximately 90% FBS with roughly 10% DMSO in aliquots of roughly 1.9 to 4.5 million cells and stored in liquid nitrogen. The Qiagen AllPrep DNA/RNA Mini kit was used to extract genomic DNA. There are 14 amino acids in the CDR3, from cysteine to phenylalanine inclusive. Only the CDR3 region is kept as DNA, spanning 42 bases read in frame from base 1. V is trimmed back by 6 bases and J by 5 bases, and the junction contains 3 bases that no gene match accounts for. CDR1 and CDR2 are read off the germline V gene as MNHNS and SASEGT.

Every sample was amplified as two independent genomic DNA replicates, using approximately 550 ng for blood and about 1.6 ug for tumor or normal breast. Following the manufacturer's instructions, the ImmunoSeq Intro kit was used to carry out TCRB sequencing on genomic DNA. Multiplex PCR was run for around 28 cycles using proprietary primers and spike-in control sequences for absolute quantification. Single-end 150-bp reads were used to sequence an 87-bp fragment spanning the CDR3 plus the flanking V and J genes. Seven samples, with two replicates for each sample, were multiplexed per lane of an Illumina MiSeq using version 3.0 chemistry. The paper's data handling went like this. Raw data were processed with the vendor's proprietary pipeline, and both replicates were merged into a single result per sample. Clonotypes were defined as productive rearrangements sharing the V-gene family, CDR3 amino acid sequence and J-gene segment. To compute clonality, the normalized Shannon entropy (Pielou evenness) of TCRB abundances was subtracted from 1. To estimate T cell density, the total number of templates was divided by the input cell count, which was inferred from how much DNA went in. Recon with default parameters was used to estimate total repertoire diversity and clonality. Tumor-enriched clonotypes were defined as having over 0.1% abundance in tumor and at least 32-fold higher abundance than in normal breast. TCRdb carries this immuneACCESS record with in-frame sequences only. Its versions omit some clonotypes, under half of them owing to an unresolved V gene in the studies checked, with the rest unexplained. D and trimming were read from the DNA, whereas the V and J calls and clone size are those reported in that table. For this sample the table gives about 50,000 clones, of which about 74% were detected only once. Roughly 3.5% of the sample is held by the ten biggest clonotypes.

For this clone: There is no known antigen for this receptor. There are no base qualities to consult, and no much larger clone falls within one base.

The chain couples TRBV6-1 to TRBJ2-4; 11 junctional bases match TRBD2. Sequencing used blood. The sequence came from a person in their twenties or thirties with breast cancer. The DNA sequence reads TGTGCCAGCAGGCTAGCGGGAGGTCAAAACATTCAGTACTTC. It translates as CASRLAGGQNIQYF.